These 20 T cell receptor beta chains originate from one sample sequenced in a study of cytomegalovirus exposure and HLA in healthy donors. Primers included in the PCR were 60 Vbeta and 13 Jbeta primers. Some clones are missing from TCRdb's copy, which holds only in-frame ones; the method was immunoSEQ multiplex PCR. The table includes 110,000 to 150,000 clones, roughly 77% detected once. The specimen sequenced was PBMCs. Source of these receptors: a woman aged 25 to 39 in good health and CMV-seronegative.

V is TRBV5-6 and J is TRBJ1-2, with 7 bases identical to TRBD1. J lost 8 bases, V lost 2 bases, and 15 bases had no gene match. The CDR3 contains 16 residues. The germline V gene has CDR1 SGHDT and CDR2 YYEEEE. CDR3 sequence (DNA): TGTGCCAGCAGCTTAGCGACAGGGCTGGTCGTAAGGGGCTACACCTTC. Residues: CASSLATGLVVRGYTF.

The chain uses TRBV28 and TRBJ2-6; 8 nucleotides agree with TRBD2. The CDR3 covers 17 residues. V gave up 6 bases and J gave up 4 bases; unmatched junction bases: 11. CDR1 MDHEN and CDR2 SYDVKM come from the germline V gene. The CDR3 bases are TGTGCCAGCAGCCCCCTCACGGGGGGGCAAGGGGCCAACGTCCTGACTTTC. This sequence encodes CASSPLTGGQGANVLTF.

V is TRBV28 and J is TRBJ1-2, with 7 bases identical to TRBD1. Trimming took 6 bases from V and 3 from J; bases not matched to a gene: 10. This CDR3 has 15 amino acids. Germline CDR1 reads MDHEN; CDR2 reads SYDVKM. The CDR3 spells CASSPTGLGDYGYTF. The DNA for the CDR3 is TGTGCCAGCAGCCCGACAGGGCTAGGGGACTATGGCTACACCTTC.

The sample holds a few counts of this clone. The rearrangement links TRBV6-5 to TRBJ2-3; the match to TRBD1 covers 7 bases. The germline V gene has CDR1 MNHEY and CDR2 SVGAGI. The V and J ends lost 1 base and 2 bases, in that order; junction bases with no gene match: 6. This CDR3 has 16 residues. The CDR3 reads CASSYYRGGNTDTQYF. The CDR3, as DNA: TGTGCCAGCAGTTACTACAGGGGTGGAAACACAGATACGCAGTATTTT.

The rearrangement links TRBV11-2 to TRBJ2-2, with a possible D match to TRBD2 (6 bases). Deletions cut 2 bases from V and 5 bases from J, with 12 bases between. CDR1 and CDR2 (germline): SGHAT, FQNNGV. The CDR3 spans 15 residues. In DNA form, the CDR3 reads TGTGCCAGCAGCTTACGGGGAGGTTGGACCGGGGAGCTGTTTTTT. It yields the protein CASSLRGGWTGELFF. The entire variable domain, with the rest obtained from reference TRBV11-2 and TRBJ2-2, is as follows: EAGVAQSPRYKIIEKRQSVAFWCNPISGHATLYWYQQILGQGPKLLIQFQNNGVVDDSQLPKDRFSAERLKGVDSTLKIQPAKLEDSAVYLCASSLRGGWTGELFFGEGSRLTVL.

This clone was picked up a small number of times. The rearrangement links TRBV19 to TRBJ1-5; D not certain. V shed 8 bases and J shed 1 base, with 15 bases lying between them. Germline loops: CDR1 LNHDA, CDR2 SQIVND (reference sequence). CDR3 length: 15 amino acids. The CDR3 loop reads CASDPRRVSNQPQHF. The CDR3 DNA follows: TGTGCCAGTGACCCTAGGAGGGTAAGCAATCAGCCCCAGCATTTT.

This clone was seen only once. The J gene is TRBJ2-1, the V gene TRBV9, with 9 positions matching TRBD1. CDR1 is SGDLS, CDR2 YYNGEE, per germline. The CDR3 is 15 residues long. V lost 2 bases, J lost 5 bases, and 5 bases stayed unmatched. In DNA form, the CDR3 reads TGTGCCAGCAGCGTTAAGGGGACAGGGAACAATGAGCAGTTCTTC. Protein product: CASSVKGTGNNEQFF.

Points on this clone: The sample carries other DNA sequences with the same CDR3. This rearrangement joins TRBV29-1 to TRBJ2-4; D might be TRBD1 (6 bases). Germline CDR1 and CDR2: SQVTM and ANQGSEA. The V end lost 3 bases, the J end lost 8 bases, and 8 bases lay between the germline ends. CDR3 length: 11 amino acids. The CDR3 loop is CSVENRDIQYF. The CDR3 region has the DNA TGCAGCGTTGAGAACAGGGACATTCAGTACTTC.

A few counts support this clone. The V gene is TRBV7-3, the J gene TRBJ2-7; 12 positions match TRBD2. The length of the CDR3 is 14 residues. V gave up 4 bases and J gave up 6 bases; unmatched junction bases: 4. Germline V gene lookup returns CDR1 SGHTA and CDR2 FQGTGA. The CDR3 nucleotides are TGTGCCAGCAGCTCGACTAGCGGGAGTACCGAGCAGTACTTC. It encodes CASSSTSGSTEQYF.

This clone has just one count. J is TRBJ2-1 and V is TRBV30, with 8 bases identical to TRBD2. V was pared by 3 bases and J by 8 bases, with 6 bases of the junction left unmatched. Germline CDR1 is GTSNPN and CDR2 is SVGIG (reference sequence). CDR3 length equals 13 residues. CDR3 nucleotides: TGTGCCTGGAGCCCGGGACTAGTCTATGAGCAGTTCTTC. This gives the protein CAWSPGLVYEQFF.

The CDR3, as DNA: TGTGCCAGCAGTGCCGGGACAATTAATGAAAAACTGTTTTTT. Translated: CASSAGTINEKLFF. This chain joins TRBV6-6 and TRBJ1-4; D is possibly TRBD1 (6 bases). The CDR3 runs to 14 residues. Trimming removed 5 bases at V and 4 bases at J, with 11 bases between. Germline V gene lookup returns CDR1 MNHNY and CDR2 SVGAGI (reference sequence).

V and J are TRBV18 and TRBJ2-7; D is undetermined. Looked up from germline, CDR1 is KGHSH and CDR2 is LQKENI. Trimming pared 6 bases from V and 0 bases from J, leaving 12 bases between. The CDR3 has 14 amino acids. DNA for the CDR3: TGTGCCAGCTCCGGTGCCGGGTCCTCCTACGAGCAGTACTTC. It is translated as CASSGAGSSYEQYF.

The chain has TRBV5-5 and TRBJ1-4, with 9 bases lining up with TRBD1. V dropped 3 bases and J dropped 4; count of bases not matched to a gene: 4. The CDR3 has 15 amino acids. The germline gives CDR1 SGHKS, CDR2 YYEKEE (reference sequence). CDR3 residues: CASSSPGQGNEKLFF. CDR3 nucleotides: TGTGCCAGCAGCTCCCCGGGACAGGGTAATGAAAAACTGTTTTTT.

The rearrangement links TRBV2 to TRBJ1-2; D is unresolved. The CDR3 loop spans 16 amino acids. CDR1 and CDR2 (germline): SNHLY, FYNNEI. V was pared by 7 bases and J by 0 bases, with 18 bases between. The CDR3 sequence: CASNYERSTPNYGYTF. The CDR3 bases are TGTGCCAGCAATTACGAGCGGTCCACCCCTAACTATGGCTACACCTTC. Complete variable domain (other parts from reference TRBV2 and TRBJ1-2): EPEVTQTPSHQVTQMGQEVILRCVPISNHLYFYWYRQILGQKVEFLVSFYNNEISEKSEIFDDQFSVERPDGSNFTLKIRSTKLEDSAMYFCASNYERSTPNYGYTFGSGTRLTVV.

CDR3 loop: CASSLSPGTGRGYTF. As DNA, the CDR3 is TGCGCCAGCAGCTTGTCTCCCGGGACAGGGAGGGGCTACACCTTC. The J gene is TRBJ1-2, the V gene TRBV5-1; 9 bases line up with TRBD1. CDR3 length equals 15 residues. The ends lost 1 base at V and 8 bases at J; junction bases unmatched: 9. The V gene's germline CDR1 is SGHRS and CDR2 YFSETQ.

The chain has TRBV6-5 and TRBJ1-1, with D hard to call. Germline V CDR1 and CDR2: MNHEY, SVGAGI. Trimming removed 2 bases at V and 7 bases at J, with 17 bases between. The CDR3 has 15 amino acids. The CDR3 region is CASSYGVVVRNEAFF. The CDR3, as DNA: TGTGCCAGCAGTTACGGCGTGGTAGTGAGGAATGAAGCTTTCTTT.

V and J are TRBV27 and TRBJ2-7, with a weak D call TRBD2 (6 bases). The germline gives CDR1 MNHEY, CDR2 SMNVEV (reference sequence). The CDR3 is 13 residues long. V gave up 2 bases and J gave up 2 bases, with 7 bases separating them. CDR3 sequence (DNA): TGTGCCAGCAGTTTAGCGGGGCCCTACGAGCAGTACTTC. Its translation: CASSLAGPYEQYF.

This chain joins TRBV7-2 and TRBJ2-5; D might be TRBD1 (6 bases). This CDR3 spans 15 amino acids. Germline lookup yields CDR1 SGHTA and CDR2 FQGNSA. The V end was cut by 6 bases, the J end by 5 bases, with 19 bases between. CDR3 residues: CASSVGQPGRETQYF. For the CDR3, the DNA is TGTGCCAGCAGTGTTGGACAGCCAGGGCGGGAGACCCAGTACTTC.

The chain uses TRBV30 and TRBJ2-5; 8 bases match TRBD2. CDR3 length equals 15 residues. Germline CDR1 and CDR2: GTSNPN and SVGIG (reference sequence). The J segment lost 5 bases and the V segment lost 3 bases, leaving 11 bases of the junction unmatched. The CDR3 is CAWRGRGAPRETQYF. The CDR3 DNA is TGTGCCTGGAGAGGGCGGGGGGCCCCGCGGGAGACCCAGTACTTC.

This chain links TRBV30 with TRBJ2-2, with D possibly matching TRBD2 (5 bases). The V and J ends lost 2 bases and 7 bases respectively, with 5 bases between them. CDR1 is GTSNPN and CDR2 is SVGIG in the germline V gene (reference sequence). The CDR3 length is 11 residues. CDR3 residues: CAWSRGGELFF. Here the CDR3 DNA reads TGTGCCTGGAGTCGGGGCGGGGAGCTGTTTTTT.